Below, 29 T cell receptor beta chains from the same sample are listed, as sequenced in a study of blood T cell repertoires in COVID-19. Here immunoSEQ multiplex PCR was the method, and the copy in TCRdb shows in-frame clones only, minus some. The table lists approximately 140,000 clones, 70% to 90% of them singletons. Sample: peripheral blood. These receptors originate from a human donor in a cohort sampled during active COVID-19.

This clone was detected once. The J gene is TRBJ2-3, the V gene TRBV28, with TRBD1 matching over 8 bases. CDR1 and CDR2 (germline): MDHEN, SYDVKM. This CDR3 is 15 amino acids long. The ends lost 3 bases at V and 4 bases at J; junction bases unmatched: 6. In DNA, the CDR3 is TGTGCCAGCAGTTTCGGCCAGGGGGCCTCAGATACGCAGTATTTT. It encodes CASSFGQGASDTQYF.

The CDR3 sequence: CASSQASRGAPSSTDTQYF. CDR3 in DNA: TGTGCCAGCAGCCAAGCTAGCCGGGGGGCACCCTCTAGCACAGATACGCAGTATTTT. V gene TRBV7-6 combines with J gene TRBJ2-3; tentatively, D is TRBD2 (7 bases). V lost 5 bases and J 0 bases, leaving 24 bases between the germline ends. Germline CDR1 and CDR2: SGHVS and FNYEAQ. The CDR3 is made up of 19 amino acids.

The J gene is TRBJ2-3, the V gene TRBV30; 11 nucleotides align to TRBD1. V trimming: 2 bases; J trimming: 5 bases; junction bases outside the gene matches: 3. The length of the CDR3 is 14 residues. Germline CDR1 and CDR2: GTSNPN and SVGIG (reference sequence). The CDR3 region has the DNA TGTGCCTGGAGTAGGGGACAGGGGGAAGATACGCAGTATTTT. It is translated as CAWSRGQGEDTQYF.

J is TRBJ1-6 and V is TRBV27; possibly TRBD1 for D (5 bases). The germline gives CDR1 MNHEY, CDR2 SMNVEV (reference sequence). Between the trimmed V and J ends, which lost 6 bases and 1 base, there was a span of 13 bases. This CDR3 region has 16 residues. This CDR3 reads CASRGGEESYNSPLHF. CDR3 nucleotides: TGTGCCAGCAGGGGGGGGGAGGAATCCTATAATTCACCCCTCCACTTT.

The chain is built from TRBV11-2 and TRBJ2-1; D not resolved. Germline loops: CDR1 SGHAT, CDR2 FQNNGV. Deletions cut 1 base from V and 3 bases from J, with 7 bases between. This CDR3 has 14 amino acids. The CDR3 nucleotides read TGTGCCAGCAGCTTAGGAGACATCTACAATGAGCAGTTCTTC. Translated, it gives CASSLGDIYNEQFF.

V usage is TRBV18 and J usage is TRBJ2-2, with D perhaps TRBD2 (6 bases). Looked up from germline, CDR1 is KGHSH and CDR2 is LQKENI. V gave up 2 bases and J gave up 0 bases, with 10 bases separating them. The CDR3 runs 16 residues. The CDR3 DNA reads TGTGCCAGCTCACCAACCGGGACTTCGAACACCGGGGAGCTGTTTTTT. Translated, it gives CASSPTGTSNTGELFF.

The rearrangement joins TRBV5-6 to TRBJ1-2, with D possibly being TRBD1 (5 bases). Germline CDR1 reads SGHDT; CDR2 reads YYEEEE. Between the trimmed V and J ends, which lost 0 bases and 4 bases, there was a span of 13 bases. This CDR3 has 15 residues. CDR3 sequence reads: CASSLVSRVRYGYTF. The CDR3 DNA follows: TGTGCCAGCAGCTTGGTCTCCAGGGTACGCTATGGCTACACCTTC.

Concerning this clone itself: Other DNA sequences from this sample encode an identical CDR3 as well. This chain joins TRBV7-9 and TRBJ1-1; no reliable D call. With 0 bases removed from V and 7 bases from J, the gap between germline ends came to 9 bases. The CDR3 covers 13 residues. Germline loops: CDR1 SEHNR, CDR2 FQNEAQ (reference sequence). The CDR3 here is CASSLASAGEAFF. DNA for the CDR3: TGTGCCAGCAGCTTAGCGTCGGCGGGTGAAGCTTTCTTT.

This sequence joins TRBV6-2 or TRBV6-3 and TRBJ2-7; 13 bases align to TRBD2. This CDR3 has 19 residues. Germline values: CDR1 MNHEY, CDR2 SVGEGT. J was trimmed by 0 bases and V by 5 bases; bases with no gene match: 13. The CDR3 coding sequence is TGTGCCAGCAGTACACCACTCGGGACTAGCGGGGTGAGCTCCTACGAGCAGTACTTC. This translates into CASSTPLGTSGVSSYEQYF.

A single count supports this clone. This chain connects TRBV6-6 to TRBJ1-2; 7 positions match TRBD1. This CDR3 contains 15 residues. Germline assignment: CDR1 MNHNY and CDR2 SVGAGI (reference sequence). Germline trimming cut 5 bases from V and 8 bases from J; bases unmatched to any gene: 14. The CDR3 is CASSDVGRGLKGYTF. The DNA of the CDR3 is TGTGCCAGCAGTGACGTAGGAAGGGGGCTAAAGGGCTACACCTTC.

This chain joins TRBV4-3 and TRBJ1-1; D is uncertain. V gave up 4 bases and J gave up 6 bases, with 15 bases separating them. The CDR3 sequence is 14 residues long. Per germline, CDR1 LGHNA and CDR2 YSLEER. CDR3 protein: CASSRYEGVAEAFF. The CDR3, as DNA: TGCGCCAGCAGCCGCTACGAGGGAGTAGCTGAAGCTTTCTTT.

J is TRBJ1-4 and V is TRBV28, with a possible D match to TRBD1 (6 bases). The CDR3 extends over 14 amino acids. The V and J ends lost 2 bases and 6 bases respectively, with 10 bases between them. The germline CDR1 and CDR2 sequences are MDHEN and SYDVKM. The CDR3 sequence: CASSLRGAYEKLFF. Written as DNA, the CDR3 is TGTGCCAGCAGTTTACGGGGGGCGTATGAAAAACTGTTTTTT.

CDR3 DNA: TGTGCCAGCTCACCAGTAAACGTGCCCCGGGGGGCAGATACGCAGTATTTT. Its protein product is CASSPVNVPRGADTQYF. The chain combines TRBV18 with TRBJ2-3; TRBD2 matches 7 bases. The CDR3 extends over 17 amino acids. CDR1 and CDR2 (germline): KGHSH, LQKENI. J lost 4 bases, V lost 2 bases, and 12 bases had no gene match.

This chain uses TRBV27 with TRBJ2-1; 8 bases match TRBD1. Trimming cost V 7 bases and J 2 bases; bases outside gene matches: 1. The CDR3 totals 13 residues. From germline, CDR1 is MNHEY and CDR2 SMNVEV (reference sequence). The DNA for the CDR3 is TGTGCCAGCACGACAGGGGCCTACAATGAGCAGTTCTTC. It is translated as CASTTGAYNEQFF.

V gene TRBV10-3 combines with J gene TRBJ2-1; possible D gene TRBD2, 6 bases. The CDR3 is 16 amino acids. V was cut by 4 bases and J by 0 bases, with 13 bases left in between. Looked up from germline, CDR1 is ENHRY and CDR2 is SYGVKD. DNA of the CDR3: TGTGCCATCAGTGGGGACTCTTCGAGCTCCTACAATGAGCAGTTCTTC. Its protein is CAISGDSSSSYNEQFF.

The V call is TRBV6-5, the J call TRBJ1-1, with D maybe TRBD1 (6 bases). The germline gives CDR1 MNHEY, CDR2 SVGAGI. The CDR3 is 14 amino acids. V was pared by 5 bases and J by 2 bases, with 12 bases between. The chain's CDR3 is CASSPRTANTEAFF. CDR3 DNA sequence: TGTGCCAGCAGTCCCAGGACAGCAAACACTGAAGCTTTCTTT.

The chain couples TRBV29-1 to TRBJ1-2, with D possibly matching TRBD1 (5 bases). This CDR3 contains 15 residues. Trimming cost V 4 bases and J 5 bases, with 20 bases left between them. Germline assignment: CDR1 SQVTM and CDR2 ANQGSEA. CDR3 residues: CSVGTGGIRTYGYTF. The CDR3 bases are TGCAGCGTTGGTACAGGCGGCATTAGGACATATGGCTACACCTTC.

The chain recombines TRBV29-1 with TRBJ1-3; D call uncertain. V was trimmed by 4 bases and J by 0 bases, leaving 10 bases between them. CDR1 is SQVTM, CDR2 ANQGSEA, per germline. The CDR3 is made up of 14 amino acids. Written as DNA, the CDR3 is TGCAGCGTTGGAGACGGGATCTCTGGAAACACCATATATTTT. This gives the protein CSVGDGISGNTIYF.

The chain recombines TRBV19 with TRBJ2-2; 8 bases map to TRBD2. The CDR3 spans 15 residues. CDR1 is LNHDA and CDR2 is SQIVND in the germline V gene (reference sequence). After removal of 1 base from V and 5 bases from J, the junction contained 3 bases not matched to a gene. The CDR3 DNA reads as TGTGCCAGTAGTATAGGAGCGGGGGCAACCGGGGAGCTGTTTTTT. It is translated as CASSIGAGATGELFF.

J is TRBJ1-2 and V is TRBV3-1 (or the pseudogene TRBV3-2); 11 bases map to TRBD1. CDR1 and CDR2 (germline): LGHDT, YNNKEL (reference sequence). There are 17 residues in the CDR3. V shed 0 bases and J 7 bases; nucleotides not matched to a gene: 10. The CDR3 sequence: CASSQDYLDRGRAGYTF. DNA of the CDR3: TGTGCCAGCAGCCAAGATTATTTGGACAGGGGGCGAGCTGGCTACACCTTC.

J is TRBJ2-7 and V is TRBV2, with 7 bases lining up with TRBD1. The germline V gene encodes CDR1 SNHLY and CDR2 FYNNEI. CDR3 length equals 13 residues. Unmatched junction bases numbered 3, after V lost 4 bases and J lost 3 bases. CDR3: CASSGSGGYEQYF. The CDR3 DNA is TGTGCCAGCAGTGGGTCAGGGGGCTACGAGCAGTACTTC.

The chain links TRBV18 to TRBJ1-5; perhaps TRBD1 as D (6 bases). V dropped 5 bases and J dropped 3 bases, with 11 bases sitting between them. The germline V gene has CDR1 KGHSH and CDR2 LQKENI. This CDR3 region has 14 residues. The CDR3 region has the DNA TGTGCCAGCTCAAAACAGGGAAACAATCAGCCCCAGCATTTT. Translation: CASSKQGNNQPQHF.

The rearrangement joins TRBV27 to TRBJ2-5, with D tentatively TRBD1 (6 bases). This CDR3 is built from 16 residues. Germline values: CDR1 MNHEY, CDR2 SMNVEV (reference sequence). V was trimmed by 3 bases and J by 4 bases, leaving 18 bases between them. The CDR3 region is CASSFDRSLAAETQYF. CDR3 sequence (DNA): TGTGCCAGCAGTTTCGACAGGAGCCTTGCGGCAGAGACCCAGTACTTC.

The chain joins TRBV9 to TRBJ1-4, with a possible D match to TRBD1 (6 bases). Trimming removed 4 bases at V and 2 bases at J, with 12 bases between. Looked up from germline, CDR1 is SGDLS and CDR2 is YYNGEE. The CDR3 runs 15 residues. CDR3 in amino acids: CASSPQGTTNEKLFF. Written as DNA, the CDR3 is TGTGCCAGCAGCCCCCAGGGGACGACTAATGAAAAACTGTTTTTT.

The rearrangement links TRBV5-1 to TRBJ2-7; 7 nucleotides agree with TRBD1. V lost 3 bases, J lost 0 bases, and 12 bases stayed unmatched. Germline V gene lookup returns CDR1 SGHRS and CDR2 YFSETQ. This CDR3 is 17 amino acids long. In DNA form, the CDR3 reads TGCGCCAGCAGCTCCGCACTGGGACAGACGAGCTCCTACGAGCAGTACTTC. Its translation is CASSSALGQTSSYEQYF.

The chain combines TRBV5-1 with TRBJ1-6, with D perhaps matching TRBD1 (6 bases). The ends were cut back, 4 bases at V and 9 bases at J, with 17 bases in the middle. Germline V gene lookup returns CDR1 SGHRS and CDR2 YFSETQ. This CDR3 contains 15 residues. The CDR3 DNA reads TGCGCCAGCAGCGAGGGCCAGGGGTTGGGTTCACCCCTCCACTTT. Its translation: CASSEGQGLGSPLHF.

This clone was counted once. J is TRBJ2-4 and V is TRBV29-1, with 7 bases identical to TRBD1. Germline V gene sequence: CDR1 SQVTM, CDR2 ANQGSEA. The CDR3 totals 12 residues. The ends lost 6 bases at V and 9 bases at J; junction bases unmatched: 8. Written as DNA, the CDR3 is TGCAGCGTAGAGGTACAGGGGAGCATTCAGTACTTC. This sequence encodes CSVEVQGSIQYF.

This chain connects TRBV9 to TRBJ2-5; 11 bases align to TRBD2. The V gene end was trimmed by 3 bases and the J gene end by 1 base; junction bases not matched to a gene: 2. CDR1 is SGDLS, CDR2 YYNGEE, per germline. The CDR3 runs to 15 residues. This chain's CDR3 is CASSATSGGQETQYF. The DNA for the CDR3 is TGTGCCAGCAGCGCCACTAGCGGGGGCCAAGAGACCCAGTACTTC.

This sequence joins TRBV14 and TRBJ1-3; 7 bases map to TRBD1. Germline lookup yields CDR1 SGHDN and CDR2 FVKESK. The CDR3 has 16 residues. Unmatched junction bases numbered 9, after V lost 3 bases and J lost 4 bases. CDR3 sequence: CASSHAGTEGGNTIYF. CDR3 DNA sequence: TGTGCCAGCAGCCACGCTGGGACAGAGGGAGGAAACACCATATATTTT.